These T cell receptor beta chains were read from a single sample in a study of blood T cell repertoires in COVID-19. Generated by immunoSEQ multiplex PCR, the TCRdb table keeps only in-frame clones and is missing some. This table has about 50,000 clones, roughly nine tenths appearing once. Sequencing was done on a sample of peripheral blood. The source of these receptors is a human donor in a cohort sampled during active COVID-19. CDR3s include the opening cysteine and the closing phenylalanine or tryptophan. D genes are given only for firm matches. For some rows the clone size is stated as once, few or many, or as a class when expanded; others skip it.

j_call | clone_size | d_call | v_call | cdr3_aa | cdr3_nt
TRBJ2-1 | NA | NA | TRBV9 | CASSVGAGNYNEQFF | TGTGCCAGCAGCGTAGGGGCGGGGAACTACAATGAGCAGTTCTTC
TRBJ1-5 | NA | TRBD1 | TRBV28 | CASSSGTGGLYGNQPQHF | TGTGCCAGCAGTTCGGGGACAGGGGGTCTATATGGCAATCAGCCCCAGCATTTT
TRBJ1-5 | NA | NA | TRBV6-1 | CASSEERQSGYQPQHF | TGTGCCAGCAGTGAGGAGAGGCAGTCGGGTTATCAGCCCCAGCATTTT
TRBJ2-2 | few | NA | TRBV7-9 | CASSWADTTGELFF | TGTGCCAGCAGCTGGGCGGACACCACCGGGGAGCTGTTTTTT
TRBJ1-2 | NA | NA | TRBV19 | CASSHRGYTF | TGTGCCAGTAGTCACAGAGGCTACACCTTC
TRBJ2-2 | NA | TRBD1 | TRBV9 | CASSATGQNTGELFF | TGTGCCAGCAGCGCGACAGGGCAGAACACCGGGGAGCTGTTTTTT
TRBJ2-1 | NA | TRBD2 | TRBV5-1 | CASSLVASGDRQFF | TGCGCCAGCAGCTTGGTGGCTAGCGGGGACAGGCAGTTCTTC
TRBJ1-5 | NA | NA | TRBV18 | CASSPLGGPDQPQHF | TGTGCCAGCTCACCACTTGGGGGCCCCGATCAGCCCCAGCATTTT
TRBJ2-2 | once | TRBD1 | TRBV27 | CASSTRTGTRTGELFF | TGTGCCAGCAGTACCCGGACAGGGACGCGTACCGGGGAGCTGTTTTTT
TRBJ1-1 | NA | NA | TRBV6-5 | CASSYTGTEAFF | TGTGCCAGCAGTTACACTGGCACTGAAGCTTTCTTT
TRBJ1-6 | NA | NA | TRBV3-1/TRBV3-2 | CASSQGQSYNSPLHF | TGTGCCAGCAGCCAAGGACAGTCCTATAATTCACCCCTCCACTTT
TRBJ2-3 | NA | TRBD2 | TRBV11-3 | CASGPGGGNTQYF | TGTGCCAGCGGCCCCGGGGGGGGAAATACGCAGTATTTT
TRBJ2-1 | once | TRBD1 | TRBV2 | CASRIDRVNQNEQFF | TGTGCCAGCAGGATTGACAGGGTAAATCAGAATGAGCAGTTCTTC
TRBJ2-7 | NA | TRBD2 | TRBV4-1 | CASSPQRGALYEQYF | TGCGCCAGCAGCCCCCAGCGGGGGGCCCTCTACGAGCAGTACTTC
TRBJ1-1 | NA | NA | TRBV12-3/TRBV12-4 | CASLQAGREAFF | TGTGCCAGCCTCCAGGCGGGGAGAGAAGCTTTCTTT
TRBJ1-2 | NA | TRBD1 | TRBV9 | CASSSTGGRGYTF | TGTGCCAGCAGCTCCACAGGGGGGAGAGGCTACACCTTC
TRBJ1-6 | NA | NA | TRBV7-9 | CASSLDRDNSPLHF | TGTGCCAGCAGTCTCGACAGAGATAATTCACCCCTCCACTTT
TRBJ2-3 | NA | TRBD2 | TRBV28 | CASSPLAGTDTQYF | TGTGCCAGCAGCCCACTAGCGGGGACAGATACGCAGTATTTT
TRBJ2-3 | NA | TRBD2 | TRBV5-6 | CASSLTSGSDTQYF | TGTGCCAGCAGCTTGACTAGCGGCTCGGATACGCAGTATTTT
TRBJ2-3 | NA | TRBD2 | TRBV30 | CAWRPLAGVTDTQYF | TGTGCCTGGAGACCGCTAGCGGGGGTCACAGATACGCAGTATTTT
TRBJ2-1 | NA | NA | TRBV7-2 | CASSLDPFNNEQFF | TGTGCCAGCAGCTTAGATCCCTTTAACAATGAGCAGTTCTTC
TRBJ1-1 | NA | TRBD1 | TRBV6-6 | CASSYPGQGEAFF | TGTGCCAGCAGTTACCCCGGACAGGGTGAAGCTTTCTTT
TRBJ2-5 | NA | TRBD2 | TRBV11-2 | CASSLDYASGGQTQYF | TGTGCCAGCAGCTTAGATTATGCCAGCGGGGGCCAGACCCAGTACTTC
TRBJ2-1 | NA | TRBD2 | TRBV7-3 | CASSSIPPRASGGAGNEQFF | TGTGCCAGCAGCTCCATACCCCCTAGGGCTAGCGGGGGGGCGGGAAATGAGCAGTTCTTC
TRBJ2-3 | NA | TRBD2 | TRBV11-3 | CASSSRGGSGLKIDTQYF | TGTGCCAGCAGCTCCCGGGGCGGGAGCGGTTTAAAAATAGATACGCAGTATTTT
TRBJ2-2 | NA | TRBD2 | TRBV5-1 | CAPTRRGGLTGELFF | TGCGCCCCCACCCGACGGGGGGGCCTCACCGGGGAGCTGTTTTTT
TRBJ2-7 | NA | NA | TRBV9 | CASSADSPYEQYF | TGTGCCAGCAGCGCGGACAGCCCCTACGAGCAGTACTTC
TRBJ2-3 | NA | TRBD2 | TRBV24-1 | CATSGRTSGDTDTQYF | TGTGCCACCAGTGGCCGGACTAGCGGGGACACAGATACGCAGTATTTT
TRBJ1-1 | once | NA | TRBV4-1 | CASSQSFGTPFPEAFF | TGCGCCAGCAGCCAGTCATTCGGGACACCCTTTCCGGAAGCTTTCTTT
TRBJ1-6 | NA | NA | TRBV28 | CASSQTGRANSPLHF | TGTGCCAGCAGTCAGACAGGTCGGGCTAATTCACCCCTCCACTTT
TRBJ1-5 | NA | TRBD1 | TRBV19 | CASSATGGNQPQHF | TGTGCCAGTAGTGCCACAGGGGGCAATCAGCCCCAGCATTTT
TRBJ1-4 | NA | NA | TRBV29-1 | CSVEDRGSPRKLFF | TGCAGCGTTGAAGATCGGGGGAGCCCACGAAAACTGTTTTTT
TRBJ1-1 | NA | NA | TRBV12-3/TRBV12-4 | CASRGGTEAFF | TGTGCCAGCAGGGGGGGAACTGAAGCTTTCTTT
TRBJ2-7 | NA | TRBD1 | TRBV7-2 | CASSLAGTGSYEQYF | TGTGCCAGCAGCTTAGCAGGGACAGGGTCCTACGAGCAGTACTTC
TRBJ1-2 | NA | TRBD1 | TRBV6-5 | CASIKTTGGNGYTF | TGTGCCAGCATTAAAACAACAGGGGGCAATGGCTACACCTTC
TRBJ2-1 | NA | TRBD2 | TRBV18 | CASSPLASGGAANEQFF | TGTGCCAGCTCACCACTGGCTAGCGGGGGGGCAGCCAATGAGCAGTTCTTC
TRBJ1-4 | NA | TRBD1 | TRBV28 | CASSVRQGAYEKLFF | TGTGCCAGCAGTGTCAGACAGGGGGCTTATGAAAAACTGTTTTTT
TRBJ1-2 | NA | TRBD1 | TRBV30 | CAWSRGQAAYGYTF | TGTGCCTGGAGTAGGGGACAGGCCGCCTATGGCTACACCTTC
TRBJ2-3 | NA | TRBD2 | TRBV2 | CASKPQLAGGRDTQYF | TGTGCCAGCAAACCCCAACTAGCGGGAGGACGGGATACGCAGTATTTT
TRBJ1-5 | once | NA | TRBV11-2 | CASSRGSMGGQPQHF | TGTGCCAGCAGCCGCGGGTCGATGGGGGGTCAGCCCCAGCATTTT
TRBJ1-2 | NA | NA | TRBV7-2 | CASSWGPGYTF | TGTGCCAGCAGCTGGGGGCCTGGCTACACCTTC
TRBJ2-5 | NA | NA | TRBV5-1 | CATLRAGREETQYF | TGCGCCACCCTGCGGGCGGGCAGAGAGGAGACCCAGTACTTC
TRBJ2-3 | NA | TRBD2 | TRBV12-3/TRBV12-4 | CASSTGTSDTWYF | TGTGCCAGCAGCACCGGGACTAGCGACACCTGGTATTTT
TRBJ2-5 | NA | NA | TRBV9 | CASSVAPSSETQYF | TGTGCCAGCAGCGTAGCTCCTAGCTCCGAGACCCAGTACTTC
TRBJ2-1 | few | NA | TRBV5-1 | CASSPIANNEQFF | TGCGCCAGCAGCCCGATAGCTAACAATGAGCAGTTCTTC
TRBJ2-1 | NA | TRBD2 | TRBV7-2 | CASSVTSGRIRDEQFF | TGTGCCAGCAGCGTGACTAGCGGGAGGATACGGGATGAGCAGTTCTTC
TRBJ1-5 | NA | NA | TRBV28 | CASSLESNQPQHF | TGTGCCAGCAGTTTAGAGAGCAATCAGCCCCAGCATTTT
TRBJ1-1 | NA | TRBD1 | TRBV11-2 | CASSLEQGGTEAFF | TGTGCCAGCAGCTTAGAACAGGGGGGGACTGAAGCTTTCTTT
TRBJ2-5 | NA | TRBD2 | TRBV28 | CASTPLAGGGETQYF | TGTGCCAGCACCCCTCTAGCGGGGGGGGGAGAGACCCAGTACTTC
TRBJ2-3 | NA | NA | TRBV15 | CATSRASGTDTQYF | TGTGCCACCAGCAGAGCCAGCGGGACAGATACGCAGTATTTT
TRBJ1-6 | few | TRBD1 | TRBV4-1 | CASSQTGVNSPLHF | TGCGCCAGCAGCCAAACAGGGGTCAATTCACCCCTCCACTTT
TRBJ2-2 | once | TRBD2 | TRBV6-5 | CASSYEGLAGAGELFF | TGTGCCAGCAGTTACGAGGGGCTAGCGGGGGCCGGGGAGCTGTTTTTT
TRBJ2-2 | NA | NA | TRBV14 | CASSPRLHGAGELFF | TGTGCCAGCAGCCCGCGGCTTCACGGGGCCGGGGAGCTGTTTTTT
TRBJ2-3 | NA | TRBD2 | TRBV5-8 | CASSRGLADFTDTQYF | TGTGCCAGCAGCAGGGGACTAGCGGATTTCACAGATACGCAGTATTTT
TRBJ2-2 | NA | NA | TRBV6-5 | CASSSGVAGELFF | TGTGCCAGCAGTTCCGGGGTGGCCGGGGAGCTGTTTTTT
TRBJ1-2 | NA | TRBD1 | TRBV6-5 | CASVPGQGQAAGYTF | TGTGCCAGCGTCCCGGGACAGGGCCAAGCTGCAGGCTACACCTTC
TRBJ1-1 | NA | TRBD1 | TRBV5-5 | CASSSTYRTGNTEAFF | TGTGCCAGCAGCTCCACGTATCGGACAGGGAACACTGAAGCTTTCTTT
TRBJ2-2 | NA | TRBD2 | TRBV5-1 | CASGPLAGVNTGELFF | TGCGCCAGCGGACCTTTAGCGGGGGTGAACACCGGGGAGCTGTTTTTT
TRBJ1-2 | NA | TRBD1 | TRBV6-5 | CASIAGQARGGYTF | TGTGCCAGCATTGCCGGACAGGCCCGGGGTGGCTACACCTTC